The clone carrying this T cell receptor beta chain was seen at least ten times. As to time point: longitudinal time-point 3. The record originates from a study of neurological immune-mediated disorders. TCRdb reanalysed the 5' RACE reads using MiXCR and keeps one entry per CDR3 protein. The sample has tens of thousands of distinct CDR3 sequences; less than 15% are singletons. The V end was cut by 1 base, the J end by 2 bases, with 15 bases between. The CDR3 extends over 15 amino acids. Germline assignment: CDR1 DFQATT and CDR2 SNEGSKA (reference sequence). The sequenced sample consisted of PBMCs. The V gene is TRBV20-1, the J gene TRBJ2-7, with a possible D match to TRBD1 (5 bases). The sequence came from a young man in good health. CDR3 nucleotide sequence: TGCAGTGCTAGAGGTGGTGGCAGGGATGCCTACGAGCAGTACTTC. This gives the protein CSARGGGRDAYEQYF.